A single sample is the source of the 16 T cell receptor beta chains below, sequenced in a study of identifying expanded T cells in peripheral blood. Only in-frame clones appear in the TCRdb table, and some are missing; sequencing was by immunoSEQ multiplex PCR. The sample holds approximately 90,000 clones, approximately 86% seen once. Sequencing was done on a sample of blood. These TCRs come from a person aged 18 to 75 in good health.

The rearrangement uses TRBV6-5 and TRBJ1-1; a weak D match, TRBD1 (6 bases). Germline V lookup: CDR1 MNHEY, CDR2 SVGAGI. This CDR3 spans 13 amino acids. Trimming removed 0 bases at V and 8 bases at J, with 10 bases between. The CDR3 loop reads CASSYSVTGEAFF. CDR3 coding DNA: TGTGCCAGCAGTTACTCTGTGACAGGAGAAGCTTTCTTT.

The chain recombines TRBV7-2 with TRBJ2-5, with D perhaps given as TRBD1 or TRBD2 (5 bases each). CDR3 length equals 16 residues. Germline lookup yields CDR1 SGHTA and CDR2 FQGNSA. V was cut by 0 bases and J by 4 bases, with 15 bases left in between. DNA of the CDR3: TGTGCCAGCAGCTTAGCGCGATACGGGGCTTCAGAGACCCAGTACTTC. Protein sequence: CASSLARYGASETQYF.

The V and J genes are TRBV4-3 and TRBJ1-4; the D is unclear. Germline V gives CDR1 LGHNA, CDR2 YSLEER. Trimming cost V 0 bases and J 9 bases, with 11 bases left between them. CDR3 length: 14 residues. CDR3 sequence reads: CASSQDEYPQKLFF. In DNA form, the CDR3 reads TGCGCCAGCAGCCAAGACGAATATCCCCAAAAACTGTTTTTT.

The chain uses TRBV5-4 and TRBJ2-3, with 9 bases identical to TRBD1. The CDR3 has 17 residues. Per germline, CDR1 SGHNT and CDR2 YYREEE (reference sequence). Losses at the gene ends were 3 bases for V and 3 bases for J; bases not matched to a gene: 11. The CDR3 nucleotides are TGTGCCAGCAGCTACATACCCGGGACAGGGAGGACAGATACGCAGTATTTT. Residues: CASSYIPGTGRTDTQYF.

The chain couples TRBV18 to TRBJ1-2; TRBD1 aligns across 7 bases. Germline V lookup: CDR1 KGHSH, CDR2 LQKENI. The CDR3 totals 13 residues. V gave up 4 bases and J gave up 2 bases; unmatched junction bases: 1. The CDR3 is CASSQTGNYGYTF. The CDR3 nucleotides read TGTGCCAGCTCACAGACAGGGAACTATGGCTACACCTTC.

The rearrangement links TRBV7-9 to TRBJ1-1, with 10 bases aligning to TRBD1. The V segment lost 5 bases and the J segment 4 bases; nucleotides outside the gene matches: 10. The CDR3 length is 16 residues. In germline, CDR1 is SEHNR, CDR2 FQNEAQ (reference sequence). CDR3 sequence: CASSDGQGGPLTEAFF. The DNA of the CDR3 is TGTGCCAGCAGCGACGGACAGGGGGGCCCCCTCACTGAAGCTTTCTTT.

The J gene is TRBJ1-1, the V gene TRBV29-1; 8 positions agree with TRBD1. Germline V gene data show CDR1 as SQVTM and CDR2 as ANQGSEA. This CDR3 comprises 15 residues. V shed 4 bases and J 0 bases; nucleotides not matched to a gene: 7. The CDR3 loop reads CSVVRQGRMNTEAFF. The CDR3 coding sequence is TGCAGCGTTGTACGACAGGGGAGAATGAACACTGAAGCTTTCTTT. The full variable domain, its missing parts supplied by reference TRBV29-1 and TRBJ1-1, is SAVISQKPSRDICQRGTSLTIQCQVDSQVTMMFWYRQQPGQSLTLIATANQGSEATYESGFVIDKFPISRPNLTFSTLTVSNMSPEDSSIYLCSVVRQGRMNTEAFFGQGTRLTVV.

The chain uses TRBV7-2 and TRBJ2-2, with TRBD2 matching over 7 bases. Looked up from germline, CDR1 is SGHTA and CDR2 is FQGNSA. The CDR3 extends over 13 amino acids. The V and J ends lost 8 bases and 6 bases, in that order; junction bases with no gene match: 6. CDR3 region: CASLIRGAGELFF. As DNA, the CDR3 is TGTGCCAGCCTAATTCGGGGGGCCGGGGAGCTGTTTTTT.

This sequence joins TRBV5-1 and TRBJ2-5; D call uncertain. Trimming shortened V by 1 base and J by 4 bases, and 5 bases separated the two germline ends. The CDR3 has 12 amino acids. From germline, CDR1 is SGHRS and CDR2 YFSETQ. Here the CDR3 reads CASSLIAETQYF. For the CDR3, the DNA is TGCGCCAGCAGCTTGATTGCAGAGACCCAGTACTTC.

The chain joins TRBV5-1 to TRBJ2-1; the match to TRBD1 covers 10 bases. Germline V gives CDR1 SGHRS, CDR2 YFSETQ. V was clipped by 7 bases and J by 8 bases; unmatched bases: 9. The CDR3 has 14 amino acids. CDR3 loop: CASCRDRGSYEQFF. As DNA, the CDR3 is TGCGCCAGCTGCCGGGACAGGGGTTCTTATGAGCAGTTCTTC.

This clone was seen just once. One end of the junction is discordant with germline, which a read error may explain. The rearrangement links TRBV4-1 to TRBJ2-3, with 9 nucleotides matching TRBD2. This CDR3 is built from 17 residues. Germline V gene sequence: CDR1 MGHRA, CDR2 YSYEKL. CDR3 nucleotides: TGCGCCAGCAGCCAGTTTACATCCGGGACTAGCAAAGATACGCAGTATTTT. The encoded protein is CASSQFTSGTSKDTQYF.

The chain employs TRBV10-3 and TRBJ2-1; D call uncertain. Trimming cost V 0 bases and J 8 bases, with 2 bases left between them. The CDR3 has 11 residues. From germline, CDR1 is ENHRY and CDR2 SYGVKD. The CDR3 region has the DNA TGTGCCATCAGTGAGTCGTATGAGCAGTTCTTC. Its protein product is CAISESYEQFF.

The CDR3 DNA is TGTGCCAGCAGCTTGGGGAAATCTGGAAACACCATATATTTT. This encodes CASSLGKSGNTIYF. V is TRBV7-9 and J is TRBJ1-3, with no clear D. This CDR3 contains 14 residues. V was cut by 3 bases and J by 1 base, with 7 bases left in between. Germline CDR1 is SEHNR and CDR2 is FQNEAQ (reference sequence).

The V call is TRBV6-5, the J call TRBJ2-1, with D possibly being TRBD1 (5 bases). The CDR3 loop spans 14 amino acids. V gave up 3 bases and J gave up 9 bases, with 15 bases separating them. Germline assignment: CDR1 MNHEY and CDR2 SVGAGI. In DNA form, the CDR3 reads TGTGCCAGCAGTTATGACGTGGGGCGCGGTGAGCAGTTCTTC. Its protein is CASSYDVGRGEQFF.

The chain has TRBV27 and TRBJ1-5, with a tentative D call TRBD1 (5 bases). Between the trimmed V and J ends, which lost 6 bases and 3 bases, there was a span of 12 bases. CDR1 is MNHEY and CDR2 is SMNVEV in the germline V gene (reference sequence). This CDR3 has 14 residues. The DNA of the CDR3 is TGTGCCAGCAGCCCTACAGGAGTCAATCAGCCCCAGCATTTT. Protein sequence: CASSPTGVNQPQHF.

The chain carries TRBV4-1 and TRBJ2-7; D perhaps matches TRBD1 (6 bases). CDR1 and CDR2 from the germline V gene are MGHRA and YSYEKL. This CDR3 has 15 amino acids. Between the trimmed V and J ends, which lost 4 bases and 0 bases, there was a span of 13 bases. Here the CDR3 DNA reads TGCGCCAGCAGCCCCTCGACAGGTAGCTCCTACGAGCAGTACTTC. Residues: CASSPSTGSSYEQYF.